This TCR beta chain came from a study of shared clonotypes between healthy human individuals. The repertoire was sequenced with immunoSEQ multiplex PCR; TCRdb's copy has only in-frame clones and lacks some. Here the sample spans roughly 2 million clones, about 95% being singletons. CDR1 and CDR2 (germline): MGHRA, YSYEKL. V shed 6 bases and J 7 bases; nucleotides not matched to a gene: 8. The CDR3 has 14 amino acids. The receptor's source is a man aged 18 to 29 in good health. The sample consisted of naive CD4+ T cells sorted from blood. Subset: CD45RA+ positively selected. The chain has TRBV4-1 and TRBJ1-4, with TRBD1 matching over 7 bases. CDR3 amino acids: CASSSRGRIEKLFF. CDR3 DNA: TGCGCCAGCAGTTCAAGGGGGCGTATTGAAAAACTGTTTTTT.